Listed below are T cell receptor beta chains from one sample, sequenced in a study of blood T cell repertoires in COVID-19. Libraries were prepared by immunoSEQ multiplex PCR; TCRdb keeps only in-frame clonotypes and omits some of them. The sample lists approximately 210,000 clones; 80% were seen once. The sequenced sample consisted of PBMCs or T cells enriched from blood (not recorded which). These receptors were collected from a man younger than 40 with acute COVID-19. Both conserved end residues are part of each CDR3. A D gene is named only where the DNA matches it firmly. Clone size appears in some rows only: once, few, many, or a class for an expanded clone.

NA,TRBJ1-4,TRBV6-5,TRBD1,CASSTDRGREKLFF,TGTGCCAGCAGTACGGACAGGGGGCGAGAAAAACTGTTTTTT
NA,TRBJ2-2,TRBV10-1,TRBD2,CASSEYRPAGDSNTGELFF,TGCGCCAGCAGTGAGTATCGCCCAGCGGGGGATTCGAACACCGGGGAGCTGTTTTTT
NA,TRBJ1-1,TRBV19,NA,CASSIGGLNTEAFF,TGTGCCAGTAGTATCGGGGGATTGAACACTGAAGCTTTCTTT
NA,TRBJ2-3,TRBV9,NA,CASSVADTQYF,TGTGCCAGCAGCGTAGCGGATACGCAGTATTTT
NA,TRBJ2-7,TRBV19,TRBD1,CASSMNGQGTYEQYF,TGTGCCAGTAGTATGAACGGACAGGGAACCTACGAGCAGTACTTC
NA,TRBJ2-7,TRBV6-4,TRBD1,CASSTLTGLHEQYF,TGTGCCAGTTCAACCTTGACAGGGCTCCACGAGCAGTACTTC
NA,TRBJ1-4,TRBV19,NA,CASSMNRVEKLFF,TGTGCCAGTAGTATGAACAGGGTTGAAAAACTGTTTTTT
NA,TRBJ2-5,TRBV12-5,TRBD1,CASGHGTGGRETQYF,TGTGCTAGTGGTCACGGGACAGGGGGAAGGGAGACCCAGTACTTC
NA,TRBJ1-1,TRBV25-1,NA,CASRGEGGTEAFF,TGTGCCAGCAGAGGGGAGGGAGGCACTGAAGCTTTCTTT
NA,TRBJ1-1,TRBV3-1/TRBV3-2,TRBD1,CASSTQGGTEAFF,TGTGCCAGCAGCACTCAGGGGGGCACTGAAGCTTTCTTT
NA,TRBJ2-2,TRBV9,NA,CASSVVDRGSHTGELFF,TGTGCCAGCAGCGTAGTTGATAGAGGGAGTCACACCGGGGAGCTGTTTTTT
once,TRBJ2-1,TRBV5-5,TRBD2,CASSLSASGGSSYNEQFF,TGTGCCAGCAGCTTGTCGGCGAGCGGGGGTAGCTCCTACAATGAGCAGTTCTTC
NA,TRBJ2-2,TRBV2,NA,CASSENGAFTGELFF,TGTGCCAGCAGTGAAAATGGAGCTTTCACCGGGGAGCTGTTTTTT
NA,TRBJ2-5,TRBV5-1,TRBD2,CASSFGLAGVETQYF,TGCGCCAGCAGCTTCGGACTAGCGGGGGTTGAGACCCAGTACTTC
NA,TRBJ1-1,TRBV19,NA,CASTPTVLNTEAFF,TGTGCCAGTACCCCAACAGTCCTGAACACTGAAGCTTTCTTT
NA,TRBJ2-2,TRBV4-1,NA,CASSQDGGYANTGELFF,TGCGCCAGCAGCCAAGATGGGGGCTATGCGAATACCGGGGAGCTGTTTTTT
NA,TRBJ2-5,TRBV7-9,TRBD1,CASSPSSDRGETQYF,TGTGCCAGCAGCCCGAGCTCCGACAGGGGAGAGACCCAGTACTTC
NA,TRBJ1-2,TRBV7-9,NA,CASSSSNYGYTF,TGTGCCAGCAGCTCCTCTAACTATGGCTACACCTTC
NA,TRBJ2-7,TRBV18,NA,CASSPQRVLSYEQYF,TGTGCCAGCTCACCGCAACGGGTCCTATCCTACGAGCAGTACTTC
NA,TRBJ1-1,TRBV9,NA,CASSPGGAGTEAFF,TGTGCCAGCAGCCCGGGGGGGGCCGGCACTGAAGCTTTCTTT
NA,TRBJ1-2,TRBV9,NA,CASSAGQIYGYTF,TGTGCCAGCAGCGCCGGACAGATCTATGGCTACACCTTC
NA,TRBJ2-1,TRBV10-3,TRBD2,CAISESSGGYNEQFF,TGTGCCATCAGTGAGTCGAGCGGGGGTTACAATGAGCAGTTCTTC
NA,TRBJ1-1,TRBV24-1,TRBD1,CATRGQGMTEAFF,TGTGCCACCAGAGGACAGGGTATGACTGAAGCTTTCTTT
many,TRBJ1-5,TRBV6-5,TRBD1,CASTGQGFNQPQHF,TGTGCCAGTACAGGACAGGGATTCAATCAGCCCCAGCATTTT
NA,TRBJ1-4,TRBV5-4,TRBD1,CASSDRGQGLNEKLFF,TGTGCCAGCAGCGACAGGGGACAGGGACTTAATGAAAAACTGTTTTTT
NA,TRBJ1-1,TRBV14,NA,CASSQAGGGEAFF,TGTGCCAGCAGCCAAGCCGGGGGAGGTGAAGCTTTCTTT
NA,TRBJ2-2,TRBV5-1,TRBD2,CASAAGENTGELFF,TGCGCCAGTGCAGCGGGGGAGAACACCGGGGAGCTGTTTTTT
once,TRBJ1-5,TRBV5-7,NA,CASSPTGRNQPQHF,TGTGCCAGCAGCCCGACGGGTCGCAATCAGCCCCAGCATTTT
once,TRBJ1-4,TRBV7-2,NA,CASSPYNEKLFF,TGTGCCAGCAGCCCCTATAATGAAAAACTGTTTTTT
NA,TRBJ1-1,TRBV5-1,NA,CASGEVTNTEAFF,TGCGCCAGCGGGGAGGTGACGAACACTGAAGCTTTCTTT
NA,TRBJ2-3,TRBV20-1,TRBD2,CCSGDTDTQYF,TGCTGTAGCGGGGACACAGATACGCAGTATTTT
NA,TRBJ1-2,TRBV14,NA,CASSQSFAGNYGYTF,TGTGCCAGCAGCCAATCGTTCGCCGGTAACTATGGCTACACCTTC
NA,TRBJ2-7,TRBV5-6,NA,CASSLARWGLRHEQYF,TGTGCCAGCAGCTTGGCCAGATGGGGCCTTCGTCACGAGCAGTACTTC
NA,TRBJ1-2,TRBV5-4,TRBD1,CASRQQDRGGGYTF,TGTGCCAGCAGACAGCAAGACAGGGGTGGCGGCTACACCTTC
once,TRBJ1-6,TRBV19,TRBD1,CASSFRQGEISPLHF,TGTGCCAGTAGTTTCAGACAGGGGGAGATTTCACCCCTCCACTTT
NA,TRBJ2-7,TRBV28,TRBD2,CASSLGSGGAQEQYF,TGTGCCAGCAGTTTAGGGAGCGGGGGGGCCCAAGAGCAGTACTTC
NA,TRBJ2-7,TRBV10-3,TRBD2,CASLAGPLVYEQYF,TGTGCCAGCTTAGCGGGGCCGCTCGTGTACGAGCAGTACTTC
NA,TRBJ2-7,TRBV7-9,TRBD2,CASSPATSVAYEQYF,TGTGCCAGCAGCCCCGCTACTAGCGTGGCCTACGAGCAGTACTTC